The source of this T cell receptor beta chain is a study of shared T cell receptors in the human thymus. In germline, CDR1 is SGHKS, CDR2 YYEKEE (reference sequence). This CDR3 is 15 amino acids long. J gave up 3 bases and V 6 bases, and 3 bases lay outside the gene matches. Generated by immunoSEQ multiplex PCR, the TCRdb table keeps only in-frame clones and is missing some. The table has 600,000 to 900,000 clones, roughly 88% seen once. These data also formed part of another study, on human thymus T cells.

The clonotype was recovered from a girl less than two years old with a congenital heart defect. Material: thymocytes. The chain joins TRBV5-5 to TRBJ2-2; 12 bases are shared with TRBD2. The CDR3, as DNA: TGTGCCAGCACCCTAGCGGGGGGGCACACCGGGGAGCTGTTTTTT. Amino acid sequence: CASTLAGGHTGELFF.